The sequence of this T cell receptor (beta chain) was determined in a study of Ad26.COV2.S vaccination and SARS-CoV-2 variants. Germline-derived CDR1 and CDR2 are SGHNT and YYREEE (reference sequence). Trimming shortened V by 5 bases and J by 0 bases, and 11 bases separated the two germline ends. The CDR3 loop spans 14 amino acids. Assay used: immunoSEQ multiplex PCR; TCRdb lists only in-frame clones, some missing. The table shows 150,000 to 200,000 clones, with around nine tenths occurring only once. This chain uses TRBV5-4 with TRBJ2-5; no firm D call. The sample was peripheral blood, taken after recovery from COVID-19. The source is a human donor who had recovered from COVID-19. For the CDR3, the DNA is TGTGCCAGCAGTTTAACACGCAACCAAGAGACCCAGTACTTC. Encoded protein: CASSLTRNQETQYF.